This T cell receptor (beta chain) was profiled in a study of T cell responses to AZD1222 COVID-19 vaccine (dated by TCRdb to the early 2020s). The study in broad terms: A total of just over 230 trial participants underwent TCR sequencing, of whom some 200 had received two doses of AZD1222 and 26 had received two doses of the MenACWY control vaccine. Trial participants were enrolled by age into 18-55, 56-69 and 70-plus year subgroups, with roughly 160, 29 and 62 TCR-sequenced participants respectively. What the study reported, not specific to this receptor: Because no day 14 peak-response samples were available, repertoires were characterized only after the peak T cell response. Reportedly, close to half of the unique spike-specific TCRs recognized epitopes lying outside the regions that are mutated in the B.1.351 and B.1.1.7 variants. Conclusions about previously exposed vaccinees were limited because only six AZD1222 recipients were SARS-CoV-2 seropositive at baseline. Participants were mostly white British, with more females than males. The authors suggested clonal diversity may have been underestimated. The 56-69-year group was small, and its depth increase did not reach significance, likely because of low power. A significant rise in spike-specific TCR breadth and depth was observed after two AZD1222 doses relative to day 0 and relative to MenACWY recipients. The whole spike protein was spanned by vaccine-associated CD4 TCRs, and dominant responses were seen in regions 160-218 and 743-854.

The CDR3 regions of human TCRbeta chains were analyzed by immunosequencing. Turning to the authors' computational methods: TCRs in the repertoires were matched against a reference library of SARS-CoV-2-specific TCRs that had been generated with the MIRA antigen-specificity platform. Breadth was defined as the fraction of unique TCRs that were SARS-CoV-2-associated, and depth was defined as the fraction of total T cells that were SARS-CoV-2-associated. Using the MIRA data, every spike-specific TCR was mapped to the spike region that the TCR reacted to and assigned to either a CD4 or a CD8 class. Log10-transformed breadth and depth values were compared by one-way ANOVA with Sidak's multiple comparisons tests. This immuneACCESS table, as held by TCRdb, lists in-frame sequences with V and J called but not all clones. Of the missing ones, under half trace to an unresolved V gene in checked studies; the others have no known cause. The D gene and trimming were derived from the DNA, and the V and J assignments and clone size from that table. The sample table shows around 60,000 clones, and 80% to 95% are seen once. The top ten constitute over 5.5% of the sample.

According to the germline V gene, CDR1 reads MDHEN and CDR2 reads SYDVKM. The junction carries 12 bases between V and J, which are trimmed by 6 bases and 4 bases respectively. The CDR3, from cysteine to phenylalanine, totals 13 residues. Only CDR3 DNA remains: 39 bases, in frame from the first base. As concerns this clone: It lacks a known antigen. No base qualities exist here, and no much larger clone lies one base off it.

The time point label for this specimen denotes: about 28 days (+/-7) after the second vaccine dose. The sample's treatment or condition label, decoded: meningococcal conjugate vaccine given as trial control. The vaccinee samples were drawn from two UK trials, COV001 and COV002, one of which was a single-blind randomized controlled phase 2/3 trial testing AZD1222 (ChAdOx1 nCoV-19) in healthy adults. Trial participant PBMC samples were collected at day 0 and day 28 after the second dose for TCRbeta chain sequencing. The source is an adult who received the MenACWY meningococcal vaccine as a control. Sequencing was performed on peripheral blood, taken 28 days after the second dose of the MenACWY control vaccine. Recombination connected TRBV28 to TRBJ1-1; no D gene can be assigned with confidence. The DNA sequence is TGTGCCAGCAGGTTCCCGGGGATCACTGAAGCTTTCTTT. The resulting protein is CASRFPGITEAFF.